This entry features one T cell receptor (beta chain) sequence. The study made its TCR cDNA through 5'RACE template switching. That step introduced a universal primer site along with UMIs. TCRdb itself ran the 5' RACE reads through MiXCR, one entry per CDR3 protein. In the table there are some 110,000 distinct CDR3 sequences, approximately 7.1% of which are singletons. The entry originates in a study of T cells after yellow fever vaccination. The CDR3 has 16 residues. Trimming took 3 bases from V and 1 from J; bases not matched to a gene: 5. Germline V gene lookup returns CDR1 SGHNT and CDR2 YENEEA. Sequenced here: CD4+ T cells sorted from PBMCs, sampled 45 days after the first yellow fever vaccination. This receptor was taken from a man in his late teens or twenties who received the YFV17D yellow fever vaccine. The chain links TRBV11-3 to TRBJ2-2; 7 nucleotides agree with TRBD1. CDR3 sequence (DNA): TGTGCCAGCAGCTTTTCCGGGACAGTGAACACCGGGGAGCTGTTTTTT. Its translation is CASSFSGTVNTGELFF.